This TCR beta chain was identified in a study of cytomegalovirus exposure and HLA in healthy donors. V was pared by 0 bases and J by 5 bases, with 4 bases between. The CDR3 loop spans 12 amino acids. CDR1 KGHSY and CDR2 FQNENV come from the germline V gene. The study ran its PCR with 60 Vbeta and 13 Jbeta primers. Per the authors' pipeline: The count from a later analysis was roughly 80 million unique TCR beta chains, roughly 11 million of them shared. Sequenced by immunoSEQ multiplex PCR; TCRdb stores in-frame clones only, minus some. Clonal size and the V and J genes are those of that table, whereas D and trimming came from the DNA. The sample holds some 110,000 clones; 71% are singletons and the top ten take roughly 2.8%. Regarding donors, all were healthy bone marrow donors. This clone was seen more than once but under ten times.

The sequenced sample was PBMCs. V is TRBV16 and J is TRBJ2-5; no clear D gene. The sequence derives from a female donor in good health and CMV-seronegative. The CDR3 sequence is CASSQSGETQYF. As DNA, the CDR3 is TGTGCCAGCAGCCAATCCGGTGAGACCCAGTACTTC.